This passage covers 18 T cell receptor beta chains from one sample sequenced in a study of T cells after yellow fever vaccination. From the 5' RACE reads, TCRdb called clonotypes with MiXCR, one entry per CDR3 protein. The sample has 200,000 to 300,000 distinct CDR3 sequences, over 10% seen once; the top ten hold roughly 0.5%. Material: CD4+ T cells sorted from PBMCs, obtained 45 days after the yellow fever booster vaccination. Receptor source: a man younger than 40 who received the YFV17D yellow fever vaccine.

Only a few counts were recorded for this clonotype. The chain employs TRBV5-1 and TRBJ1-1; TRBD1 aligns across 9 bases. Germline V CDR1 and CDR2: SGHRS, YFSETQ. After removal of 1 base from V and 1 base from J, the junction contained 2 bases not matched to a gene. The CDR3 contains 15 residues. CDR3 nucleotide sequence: TGCGCCAGCAGCTTGATGGGACAGGGGAACACTGAAGCTTTCTTT. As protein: CASSLMGQGNTEAFF. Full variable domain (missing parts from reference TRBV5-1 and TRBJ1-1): KAGVTQTPRYLIKTRGQQVTLSCSPISGHRSVSWYQQTPGQGLQFLFEYFSETQRNKGNFPGRFSGRQFSNSRSEMNVSTLELGDSALYLCASSLMGQGNTEAFFGQGTRLTVV.

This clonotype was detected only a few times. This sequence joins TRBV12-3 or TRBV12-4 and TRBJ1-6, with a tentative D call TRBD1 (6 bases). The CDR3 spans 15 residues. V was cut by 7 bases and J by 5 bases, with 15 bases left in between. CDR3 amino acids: CASITGTADNSPLHF. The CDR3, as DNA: TGTGCCAGCATCACAGGGACGGCGGATAATTCACCCCTCCACTTT.

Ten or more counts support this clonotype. This chain's CDR3 is CARAQGAFGGEQFF. The CDR3 nucleotides read TGTGCCAGAGCACAGGGGGCGTTTGGCGGTGAGCAGTTCTTC. This sequence joins TRBV30 and TRBJ2-1; TRBD1 matches at 9 bases. Germline CDR1 is GTSNPN and CDR2 is SVGIG (reference sequence). The CDR3 sequence is 14 residues long. The V gene end was trimmed by 8 bases and the J gene end by 9 bases; junction bases not matched to a gene: 14.

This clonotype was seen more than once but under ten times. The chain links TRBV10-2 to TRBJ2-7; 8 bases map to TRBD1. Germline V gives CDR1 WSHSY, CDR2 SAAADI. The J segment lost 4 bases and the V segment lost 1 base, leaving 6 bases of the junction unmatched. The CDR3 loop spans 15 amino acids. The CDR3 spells CASSEFARGLYEQYF. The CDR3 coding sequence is TGCGCCAGCAGTGAGTTCGCCAGGGGGCTGTACGAGCAGTACTTC.

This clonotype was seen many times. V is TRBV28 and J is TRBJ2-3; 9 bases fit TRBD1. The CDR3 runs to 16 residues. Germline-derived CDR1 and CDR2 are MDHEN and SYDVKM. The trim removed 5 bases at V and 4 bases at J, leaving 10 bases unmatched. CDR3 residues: CASSPPGQGRADTQYF. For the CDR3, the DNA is TGTGCCAGCAGTCCCCCGGGACAGGGAAGGGCAGATACGCAGTATTTT.

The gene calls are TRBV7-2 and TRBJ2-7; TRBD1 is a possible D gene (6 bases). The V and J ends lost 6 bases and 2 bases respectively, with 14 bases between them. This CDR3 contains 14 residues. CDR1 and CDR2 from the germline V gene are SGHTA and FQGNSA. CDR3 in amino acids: CASSPGHQAYEQYF. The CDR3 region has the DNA TGTGCCAGCAGTCCGGGACACCAAGCCTACGAGCAGTACTTC.

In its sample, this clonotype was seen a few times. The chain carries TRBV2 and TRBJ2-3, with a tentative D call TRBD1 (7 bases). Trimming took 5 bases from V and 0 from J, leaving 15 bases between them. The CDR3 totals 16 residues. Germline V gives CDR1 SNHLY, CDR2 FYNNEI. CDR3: CASSPGGQLSTDTQYF. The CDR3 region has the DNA TGTGCCAGCAGTCCCGGGGGACAGCTCAGCACAGATACGCAGTATTTT.

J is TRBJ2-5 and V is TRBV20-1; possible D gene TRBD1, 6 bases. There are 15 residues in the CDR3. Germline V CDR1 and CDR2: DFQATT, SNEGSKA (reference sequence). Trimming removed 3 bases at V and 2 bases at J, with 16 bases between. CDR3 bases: TGCAGTGCTAGCTGGGCCCTACAGGGTCAAGAGACCCAGTACTTC. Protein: CSASWALQGQETQYF.

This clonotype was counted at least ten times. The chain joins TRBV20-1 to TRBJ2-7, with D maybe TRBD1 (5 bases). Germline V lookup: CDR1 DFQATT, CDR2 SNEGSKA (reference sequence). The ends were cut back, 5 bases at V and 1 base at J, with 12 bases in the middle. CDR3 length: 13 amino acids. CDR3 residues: CSALAGLSYEQYF. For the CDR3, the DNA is TGCAGTGCTTTGGCAGGGCTTTCCTACGAGCAGTACTTC.

This CDR3 is CASSLDRQQGDTQYF. The CDR3 coding sequence is TGTGCCAGCAGTTTAGACAGGCAGCAAGGTGATACGCAGTATTTT. This chain connects TRBV27 to TRBJ2-3; possibly TRBD1 for D (6 bases). The CDR3 length is 15 residues. Trimming removed 2 bases from V and 6 bases from J, with 15 bases in between. Germline CDR1 MNHEY, CDR2 SMNVEV (reference sequence).

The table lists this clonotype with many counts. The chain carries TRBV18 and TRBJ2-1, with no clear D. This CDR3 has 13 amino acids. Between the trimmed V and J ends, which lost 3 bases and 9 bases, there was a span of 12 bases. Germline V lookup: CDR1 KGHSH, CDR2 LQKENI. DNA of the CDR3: TGTGCCAGCTCACCTCCCACAGTCCCTGAGCAGTTCTTC. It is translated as CASSPPTVPEQFF.

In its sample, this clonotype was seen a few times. CDR3 sequence: CATSDPGQGGNQPQHF. The CDR3, as DNA: TGTGCCACCAGTGATCCGGGACAGGGTGGCAATCAGCCCCAGCATTTT. The V and J genes are TRBV24-1 and TRBJ1-5; 9 bases match TRBD1. V was clipped by 3 bases and J by 2 bases; unmatched bases: 4. Germline V gives CDR1 KGHDR, CDR2 SFDVKD. CDR3 length: 16 residues.

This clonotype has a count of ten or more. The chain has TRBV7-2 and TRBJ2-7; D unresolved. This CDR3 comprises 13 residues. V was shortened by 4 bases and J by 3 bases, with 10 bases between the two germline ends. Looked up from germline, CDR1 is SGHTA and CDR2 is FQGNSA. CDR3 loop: CASSSSQLYEQYF. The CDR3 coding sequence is TGTGCCAGCAGCTCAAGCCAGCTCTACGAGCAGTACTTC.

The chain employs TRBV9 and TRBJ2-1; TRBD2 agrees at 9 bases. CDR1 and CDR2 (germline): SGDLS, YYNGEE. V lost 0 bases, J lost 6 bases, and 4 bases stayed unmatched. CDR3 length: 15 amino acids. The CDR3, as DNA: TGTGCCAGCAGCGTAGACGGCGGGAGGGCCAATGAGCAGTTCTTC. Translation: CASSVDGGRANEQFF.

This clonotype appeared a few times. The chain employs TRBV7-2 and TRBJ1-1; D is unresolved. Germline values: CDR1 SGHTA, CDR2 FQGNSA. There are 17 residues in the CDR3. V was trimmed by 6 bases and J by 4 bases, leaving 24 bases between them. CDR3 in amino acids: CASSSFYLSIGITEAFF. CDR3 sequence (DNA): TGTGCCAGCAGTTCATTTTACTTGTCGATAGGTATCACTGAAGCTTTCTTT.

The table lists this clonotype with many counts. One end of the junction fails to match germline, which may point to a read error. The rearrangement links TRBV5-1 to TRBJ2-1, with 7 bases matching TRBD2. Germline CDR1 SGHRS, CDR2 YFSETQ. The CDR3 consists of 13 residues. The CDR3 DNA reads TGTGCCAGCAGCTTGGGGGGGACGGATGAGCAGTTCTTC. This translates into CASSLGGTDEQFF.

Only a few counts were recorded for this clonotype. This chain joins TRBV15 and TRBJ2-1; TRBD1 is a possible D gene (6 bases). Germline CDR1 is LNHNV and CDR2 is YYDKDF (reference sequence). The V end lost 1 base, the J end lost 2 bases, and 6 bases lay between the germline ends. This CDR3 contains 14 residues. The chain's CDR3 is CATSRGTAYNEQFF. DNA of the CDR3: TGTGCCACCAGCAGAGGGACAGCCTACAATGAGCAGTTCTTC.

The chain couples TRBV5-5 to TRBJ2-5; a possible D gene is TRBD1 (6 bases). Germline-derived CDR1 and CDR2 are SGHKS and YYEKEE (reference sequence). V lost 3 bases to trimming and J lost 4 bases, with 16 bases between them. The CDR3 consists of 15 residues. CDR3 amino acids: CASSSTGAPGETQYF. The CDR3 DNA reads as TGTGCCAGCAGCTCGACAGGAGCCCCGGGAGAGACCCAGTACTTC.